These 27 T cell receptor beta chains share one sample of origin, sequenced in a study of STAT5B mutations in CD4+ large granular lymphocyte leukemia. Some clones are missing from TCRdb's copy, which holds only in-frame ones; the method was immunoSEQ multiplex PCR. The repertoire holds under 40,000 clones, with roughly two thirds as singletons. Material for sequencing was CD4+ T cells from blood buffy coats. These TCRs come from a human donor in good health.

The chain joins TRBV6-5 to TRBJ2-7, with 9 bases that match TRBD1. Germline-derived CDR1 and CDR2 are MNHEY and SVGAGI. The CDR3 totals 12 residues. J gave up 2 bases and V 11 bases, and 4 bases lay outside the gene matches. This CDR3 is CAVGQGAYEQYF. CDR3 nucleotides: TGTGCCGTGGGACAGGGAGCCTACGAGCAGTACTTC.

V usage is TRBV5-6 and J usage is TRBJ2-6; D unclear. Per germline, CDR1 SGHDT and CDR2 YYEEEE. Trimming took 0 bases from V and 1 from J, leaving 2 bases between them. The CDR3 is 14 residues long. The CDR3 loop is CASSLVSGANVLTF. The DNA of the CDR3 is TGTGCCAGCAGCTTGGTTTCTGGGGCCAACGTCCTGACTTTC.

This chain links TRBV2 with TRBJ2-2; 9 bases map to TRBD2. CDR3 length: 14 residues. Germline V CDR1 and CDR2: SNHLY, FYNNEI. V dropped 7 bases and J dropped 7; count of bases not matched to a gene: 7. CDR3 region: CASTQRGEIGELFF. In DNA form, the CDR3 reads TGTGCCAGCACCCAGCGGGGGGAGATCGGGGAGCTGTTTTTT.

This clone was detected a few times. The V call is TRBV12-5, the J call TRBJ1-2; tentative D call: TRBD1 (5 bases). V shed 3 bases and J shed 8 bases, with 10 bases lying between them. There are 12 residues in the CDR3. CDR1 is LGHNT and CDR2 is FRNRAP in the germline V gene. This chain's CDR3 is CASGFQGYGYTF. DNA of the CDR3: TGTGCTAGTGGTTTTCAGGGTTACGGCTACACCTTC.

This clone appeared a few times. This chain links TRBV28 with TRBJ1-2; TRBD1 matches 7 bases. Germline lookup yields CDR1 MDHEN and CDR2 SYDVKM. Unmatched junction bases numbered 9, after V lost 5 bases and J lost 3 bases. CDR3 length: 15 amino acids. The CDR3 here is CASSEGATRDYGYTF. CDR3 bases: TGTGCCAGCAGTGAGGGGGCTACTCGTGACTATGGCTACACCTTC.

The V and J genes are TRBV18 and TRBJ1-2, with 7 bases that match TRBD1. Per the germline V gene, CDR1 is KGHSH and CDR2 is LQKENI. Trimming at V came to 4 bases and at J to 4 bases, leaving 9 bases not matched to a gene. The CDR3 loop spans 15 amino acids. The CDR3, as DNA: TGTGCCAGCTCACTTCAATCAGGGGGAGGCTATGGCTACACCTTC. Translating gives CASSLQSGGGYGYTF.

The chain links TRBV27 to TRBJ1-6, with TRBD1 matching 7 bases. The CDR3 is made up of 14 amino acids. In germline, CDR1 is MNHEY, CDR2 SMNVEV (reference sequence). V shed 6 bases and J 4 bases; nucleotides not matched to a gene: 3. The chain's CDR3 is CASRTGPYNSPLHF. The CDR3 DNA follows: TGTGCCAGCAGGACAGGGCCTTATAATTCACCCCTCCACTTT.

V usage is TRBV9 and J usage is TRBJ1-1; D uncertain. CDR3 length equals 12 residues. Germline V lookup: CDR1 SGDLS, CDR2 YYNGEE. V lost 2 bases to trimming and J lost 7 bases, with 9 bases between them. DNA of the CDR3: TGTGCCAGCAGCGTTGACACCCGTGAAGCTTTCTTT. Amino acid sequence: CASSVDTREAFF. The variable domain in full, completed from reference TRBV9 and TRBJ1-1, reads DSGVTQTPKHLITATGQRVTLRCSPRSGDLSVYWYQQSLDQGLQFLIQYYNGEERAKGNILERFSAQQFPDLHSELNLSSLELGDSALYFCASSVDTREAFFGQGTRLTVV.

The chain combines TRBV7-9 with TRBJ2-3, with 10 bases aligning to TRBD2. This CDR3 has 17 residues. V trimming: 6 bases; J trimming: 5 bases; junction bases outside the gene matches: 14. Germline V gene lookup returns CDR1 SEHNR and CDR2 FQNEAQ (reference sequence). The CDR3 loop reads CASSSAWSGGAVDTQYF. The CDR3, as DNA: TGTGCCAGCAGTTCGGCTTGGAGCGGGGGGGCCGTAGATACGCAGTATTTT.

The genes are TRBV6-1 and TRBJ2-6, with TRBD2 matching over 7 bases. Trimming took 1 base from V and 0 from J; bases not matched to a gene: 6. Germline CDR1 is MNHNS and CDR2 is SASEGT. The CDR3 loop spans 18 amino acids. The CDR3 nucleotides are TGTGCCAGCAGTGAAGGGGGAGGGCGAATCTCTGGGGCCAACGTCCTGACTTTC. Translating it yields CASSEGGGRISGANVLTF.

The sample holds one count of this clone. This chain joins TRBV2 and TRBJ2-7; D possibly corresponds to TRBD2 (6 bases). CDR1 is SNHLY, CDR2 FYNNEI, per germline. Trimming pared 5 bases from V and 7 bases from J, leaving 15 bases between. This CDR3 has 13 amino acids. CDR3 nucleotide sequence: TGTGCCAGCAGTATCAGGGACTCCCGGGAGCAGTACTTC. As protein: CASSIRDSREQYF.

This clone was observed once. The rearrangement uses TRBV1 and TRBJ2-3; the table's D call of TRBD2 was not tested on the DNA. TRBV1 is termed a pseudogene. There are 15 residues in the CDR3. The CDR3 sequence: CTSRTSGGVTDTQYF. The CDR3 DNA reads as TGCACCAGCAGGACTAGCGGGGGGGTCACAGATACGCAGTATTTT.

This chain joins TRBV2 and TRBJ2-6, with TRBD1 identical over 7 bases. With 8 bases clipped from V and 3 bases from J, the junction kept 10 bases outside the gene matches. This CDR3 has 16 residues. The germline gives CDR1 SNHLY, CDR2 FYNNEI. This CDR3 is CASGRDRLIGANVLTF. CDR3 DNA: TGTGCCAGCGGAAGGGACAGACTCATTGGGGCCAACGTCCTGACTTTC.

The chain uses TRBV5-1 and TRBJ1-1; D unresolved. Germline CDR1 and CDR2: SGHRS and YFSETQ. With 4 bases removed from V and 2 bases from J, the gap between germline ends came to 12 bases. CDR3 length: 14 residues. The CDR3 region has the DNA TGCGCCAGCAGCCCGGGAGGGAAAAACACTGAAGCTTTCTTT. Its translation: CASSPGGKNTEAFF.

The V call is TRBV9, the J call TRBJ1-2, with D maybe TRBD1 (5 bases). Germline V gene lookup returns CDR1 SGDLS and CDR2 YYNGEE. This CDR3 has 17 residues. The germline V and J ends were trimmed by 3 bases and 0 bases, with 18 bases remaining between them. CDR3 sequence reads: CASSASPGAATNYGYTF. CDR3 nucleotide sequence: TGTGCCAGCAGCGCATCCCCCGGGGCAGCCACTAACTATGGCTACACCTTC.

Here the CDR3 DNA reads TGTGCCAGCAGCTTCCGGGACAGGGGATACAATGAGCAGTTCTTC. Translating it yields CASSFRDRGYNEQFF. The V call is TRBV5-4, the J call TRBJ2-1, with 10 bases fitting TRBD1. The CDR3 contains 15 residues. In germline, CDR1 is SGHNT, CDR2 YYREEE (reference sequence). Germline trimming cut 2 bases from V and 4 bases from J; bases unmatched to any gene: 3. Using reference TRBV5-4 and TRBJ2-1 for the parts outside the CDR3, the full variable domain is ETGVTQSPTHLIKTRGQQVTLRCSSQSGHNTVSWYQQALGQGPQFIFQYYREEENGRGNFPPRFSGLQFPNYSSELNVNALELDDSALYLCASSFRDRGYNEQFFGPGTRLTVL.

CDR3 in amino acids: CASSPGQTGANYGYTF. The CDR3, as DNA: TGTGCCAGCTCACCGGGACAAACTGGAGCTAACTATGGCTACACCTTC. V is TRBV18 and J is TRBJ1-2; tentative D call: TRBD1 (6 bases). This CDR3 is built from 16 residues. The V end lost 3 bases, the J end lost 0 bases, and 14 bases lay between the germline ends. Per germline, CDR1 KGHSH and CDR2 LQKENI.

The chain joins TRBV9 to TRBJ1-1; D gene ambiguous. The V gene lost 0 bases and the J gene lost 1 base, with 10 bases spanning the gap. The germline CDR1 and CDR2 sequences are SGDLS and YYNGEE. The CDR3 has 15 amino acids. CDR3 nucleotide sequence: TGTGCCAGCAGCGTAGGCGTCACTCAGAACACTGAAGCTTTCTTT. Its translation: CASSVGVTQNTEAFF.

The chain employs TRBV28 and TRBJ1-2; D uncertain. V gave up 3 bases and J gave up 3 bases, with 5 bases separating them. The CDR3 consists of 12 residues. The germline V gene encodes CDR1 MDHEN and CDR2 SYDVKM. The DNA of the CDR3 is TGTGCCAGCAGTTTCCGGGACTATGGCTACACCTTC. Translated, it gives CASSFRDYGYTF.

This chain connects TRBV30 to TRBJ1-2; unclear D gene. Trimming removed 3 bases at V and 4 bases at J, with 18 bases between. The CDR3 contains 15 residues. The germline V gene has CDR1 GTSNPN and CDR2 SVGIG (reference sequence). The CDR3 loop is CAWSPPPQGSYGYTF. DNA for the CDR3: TGTGCCTGGAGCCCACCCCCTCAAGGTAGCTATGGCTACACCTTC. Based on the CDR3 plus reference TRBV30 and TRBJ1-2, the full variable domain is SQTIHQWPATLVQPVGSPLSLECTVEGTSNPNLYWYRQAAGRGLQLLFYSVGIGQISSEVPQNLSASRPQDRQFILSSKKLLLSDSGFYLCAWSPPPQGSYGYTFGSGTRLTVV.

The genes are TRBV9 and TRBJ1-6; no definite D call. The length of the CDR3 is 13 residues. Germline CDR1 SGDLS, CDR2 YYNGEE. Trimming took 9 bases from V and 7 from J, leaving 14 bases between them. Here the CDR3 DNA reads TGTGCCACCATCTTAGGGAACAATTCACCCCTCCACTTT. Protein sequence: CATILGNNSPLHF.

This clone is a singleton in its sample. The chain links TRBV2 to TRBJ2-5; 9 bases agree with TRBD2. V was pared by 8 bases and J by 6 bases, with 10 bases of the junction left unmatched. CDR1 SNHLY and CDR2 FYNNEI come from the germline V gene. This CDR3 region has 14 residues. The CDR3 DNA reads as TGTGCCAGCTTGGCGGGGGGGGTGATAAAGACCCAGTACTTC. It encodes CASLAGGVIKTQYF.

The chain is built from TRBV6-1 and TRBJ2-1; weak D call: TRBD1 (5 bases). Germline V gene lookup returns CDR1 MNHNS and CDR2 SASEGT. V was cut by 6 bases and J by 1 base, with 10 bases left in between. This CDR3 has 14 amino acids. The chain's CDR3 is CASSQTESYNEQFF. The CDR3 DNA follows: TGTGCCAGCAGCCAGACAGAATCCTACAATGAGCAGTTCTTC.

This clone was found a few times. DNA of the CDR3: TGCGCCAGCAGCTTTGAGGCCCACTCCTACGAGCAGTACTTC. As protein: CASSFEAHSYEQYF. The gene calls are TRBV5-1 and TRBJ2-7; D ambiguous. V dropped 2 bases and J dropped 0 bases, with 9 bases sitting between them. The CDR3 extends over 14 amino acids. Germline CDR1 and CDR2: SGHRS and YFSETQ.

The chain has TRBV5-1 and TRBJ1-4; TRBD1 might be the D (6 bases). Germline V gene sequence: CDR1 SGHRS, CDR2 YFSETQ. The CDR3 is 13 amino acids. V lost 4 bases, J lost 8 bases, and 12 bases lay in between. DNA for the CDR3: TGCGCCAGCAGCACCGTGGGGGGCGAAAAACTGTTTTTT. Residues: CASSTVGGEKLFF. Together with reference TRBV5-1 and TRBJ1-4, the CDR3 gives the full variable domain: KAGVTQTPRYLIKTRGQQVTLSCSPISGHRSVSWYQQTPGQGLQFLFEYFSETQRNKGNFPGRFSGRQFSNSRSEMNVSTLELGDSALYLCASSTVGGEKLFFGSGTQLSVL.

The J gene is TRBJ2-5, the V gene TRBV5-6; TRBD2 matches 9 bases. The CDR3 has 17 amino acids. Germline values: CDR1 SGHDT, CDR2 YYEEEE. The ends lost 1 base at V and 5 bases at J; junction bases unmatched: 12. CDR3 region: CASSLTAGGPMAETQYF. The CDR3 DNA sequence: TGTGCCAGCAGCTTGACGGCGGGGGGGCCGATGGCGGAGACCCAGTACTTC.

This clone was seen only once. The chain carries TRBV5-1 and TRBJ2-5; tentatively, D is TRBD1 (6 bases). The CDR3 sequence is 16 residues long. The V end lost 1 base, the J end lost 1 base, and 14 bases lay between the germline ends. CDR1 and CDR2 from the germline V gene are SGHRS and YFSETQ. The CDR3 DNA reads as TGCGCCAGCAGCTTGACCCCACAGGGTACCCAAGAGACCCAGTACTTC. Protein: CASSLTPQGTQETQYF.